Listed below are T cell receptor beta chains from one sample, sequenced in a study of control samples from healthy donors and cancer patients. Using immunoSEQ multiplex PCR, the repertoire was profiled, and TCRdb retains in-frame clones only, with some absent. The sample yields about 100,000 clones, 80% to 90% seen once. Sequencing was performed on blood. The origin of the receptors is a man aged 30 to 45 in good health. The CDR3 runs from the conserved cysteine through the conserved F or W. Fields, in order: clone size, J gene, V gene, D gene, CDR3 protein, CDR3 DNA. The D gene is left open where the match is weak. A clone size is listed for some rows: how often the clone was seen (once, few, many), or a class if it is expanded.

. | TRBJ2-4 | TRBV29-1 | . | CSVSGFGSLAKNIQYF | TGCAGCGTTTCTGGATTCGGGAGCCTAGCCAAAAACATTCAGTACTTC
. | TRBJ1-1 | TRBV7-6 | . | CASSPRLGEAFF | TGTGCCAGCAGCCCCCGTTTGGGGGAAGCTTTCTTT
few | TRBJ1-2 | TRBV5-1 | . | CASSLGDPDYGYTF | TGCGCCAGCAGCTTAGGGGATCCAGACTATGGCTACACCTTC
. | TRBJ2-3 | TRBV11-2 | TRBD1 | CASSTHDRVRSTDTQYF | TGTGCCAGCAGCACACACGACAGGGTACGAAGCACAGATACGCAGTATTTT
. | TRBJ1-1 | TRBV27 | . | CASSPVFQGTEAFF | TGTGCCAGCAGTCCCGTTTTTCAGGGGACTGAAGCTTTCTTT
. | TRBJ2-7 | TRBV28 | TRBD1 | CASSLPSIGTGVGEQYF | TGTGCCAGCAGTTTACCGTCCATCGGGACAGGGGTTGGAGAGCAGTACTTC
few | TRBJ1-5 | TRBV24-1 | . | CATSDFGDNQPQHF | TGTGCCACCAGTGATTTCGGTGATAATCAGCCCCAGCATTTT
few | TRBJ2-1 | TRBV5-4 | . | CASSSSPLSSYNEQFF | TGTGCCAGCAGCTCAAGCCCCCTGAGCTCCTACAATGAGCAGTTCTTC
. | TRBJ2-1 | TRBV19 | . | CASSITYNEQFF | TGTGCCAGTAGTATAACTTACAATGAGCAGTTCTTC
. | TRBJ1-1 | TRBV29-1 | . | CSVDRTGLNTEAFF | TGCAGCGTTGATCGAACAGGGCTGAACACTGAAGCTTTCTTT
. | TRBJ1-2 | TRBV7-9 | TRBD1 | CASSRGTGGGYGYTF | TGTGCCAGCAGCCGAGGGACAGGGGGCGGCTATGGCTACACCTTC
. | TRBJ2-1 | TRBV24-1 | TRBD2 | CATSDQGLAWNEQFF | TGTGCCACCAGTGACCAAGGACTAGCGTGGAATGAGCAGTTCTTC
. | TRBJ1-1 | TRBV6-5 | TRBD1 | CASRDRGSTEAFF | TGTGCCAGCAGGGACAGGGGGAGCACTGAAGCTTTCTTT
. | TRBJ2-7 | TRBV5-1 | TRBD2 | CASSSELPGLGLYEQYF | TGCGCCAGCAGCTCCGAGCTGCCGGGACTAGGGCTCTACGAGCAGTACTTC
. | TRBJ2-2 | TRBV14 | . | CASSQQSLGGELFF | TGTGCCAGCAGCCAACAGTCCCTCGGCGGGGAGCTGTTTTTT
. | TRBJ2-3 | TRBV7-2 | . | CASTPFLTATDTQYF | TGTGCCAGCACCCCCTTCCTCACGGCGACGGATACGCAGTATTTT
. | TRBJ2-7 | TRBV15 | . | CATSIRTSGYEQYF | TGTGCCACCAGCATAAGAACCTCTGGATACGAGCAGTACTTC
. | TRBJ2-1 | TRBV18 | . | CASSPDYNEQFF | TGTGCCAGCTCACCGGACTACAATGAGCAGTTCTTC
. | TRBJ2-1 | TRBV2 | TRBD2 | CASSPGLAGGHVFNEQFF | TGTGCCAGCAGTCCGGGACTAGCGGGAGGCCACGTATTCAATGAGCAGTTCTTC
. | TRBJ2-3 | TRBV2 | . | CASSGTGIAGGITDTQYF | TGTGCCAGCAGCGGGACAGGGATTGCGGGAGGTATCACAGATACGCAGTATTTT
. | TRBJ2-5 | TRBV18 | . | CASSPEHTVGETQYF | TGTGCCAGCTCACCCGAGCACACGGTTGGGGAGACCCAGTACTTC
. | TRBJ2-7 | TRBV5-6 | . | CASSFSSVWSGQPYYEQYF | TGTGCCAGCAGCTTTTCTAGCGTTTGGTCGGGACAGCCGTACTACGAGCAGTACTTC
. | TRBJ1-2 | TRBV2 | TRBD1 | CASSEGQYYGYTF | TGTGCCAGCAGTGAGGGACAGTACTATGGCTACACCTTC
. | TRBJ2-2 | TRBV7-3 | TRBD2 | CASSLSSGRTGELFF | TGTGCCAGCAGCTTATCTAGCGGGAGGACCGGGGAGCTGTTTTTT
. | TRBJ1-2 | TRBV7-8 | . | CASSPRMGSANYGYTF | TGTGCCAGCAGCCCTAGGATGGGCAGTGCTAACTATGGCTACACCTTC
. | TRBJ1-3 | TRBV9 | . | CASSVALGDQGNTIYF | TGTGCCAGCAGCGTAGCTTTAGGGGACCAAGGAAACACCATATATTTT
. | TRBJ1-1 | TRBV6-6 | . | CASSYETRTEAFF | TGTGCCAGCAGTTACGAAACTAGGACGGAAGCTTTCTTT